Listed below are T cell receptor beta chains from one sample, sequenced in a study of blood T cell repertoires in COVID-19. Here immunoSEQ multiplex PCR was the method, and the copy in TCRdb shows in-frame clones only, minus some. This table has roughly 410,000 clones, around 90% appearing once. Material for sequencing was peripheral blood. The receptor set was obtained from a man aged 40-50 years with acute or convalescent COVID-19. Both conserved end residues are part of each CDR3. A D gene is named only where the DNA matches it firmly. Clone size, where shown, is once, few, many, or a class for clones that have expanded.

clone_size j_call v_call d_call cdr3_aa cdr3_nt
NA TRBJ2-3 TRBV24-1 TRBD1 CATRGQGADTQYF TGTGCCACCCGGGGACAGGGTGCAGATACGCAGTATTTT
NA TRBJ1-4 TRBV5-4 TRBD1 CASSLTGGGREKLFF TGTGCCAGCAGCCTGACAGGGGGGGGCCGAGAAAAACTGTTTTTT
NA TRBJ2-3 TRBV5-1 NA CASSPGTLSTDTQYF TGCGCCAGCAGCCCCGGGACACTTAGCACAGATACGCAGTATTTT
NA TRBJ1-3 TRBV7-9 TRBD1 CASSPRTGGHTIYF TGTGCCAGCAGCCCTAGGACAGGGGGACACACCATATATTTT
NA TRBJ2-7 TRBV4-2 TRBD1 CASSQLWDRTSYEQYF TGTGCCAGCAGCCAATTGTGGGACAGGACCTCCTACGAGCAGTACTTC
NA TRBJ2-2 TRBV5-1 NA CASSFRRGNTGELFF TGCGCCAGCAGCTTTAGACGGGGGAACACCGGGGAGCTGTTTTTT
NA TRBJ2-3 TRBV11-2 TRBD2 CASSRALAGGSDTQYF TGTGCCAGCAGCCGTGCACTAGCGGGGGGTTCAGATACGCAGTATTTT
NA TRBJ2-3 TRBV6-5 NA CASRGQVSSDTQYF TGTGCCAGCAGGGGACAAGTGTCGTCAGATACGCAGTATTTT
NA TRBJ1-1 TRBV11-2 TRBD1 CASSSFGDRGEAFF TGTGCCAGCAGCTCGTTCGGGGACAGGGGTGAAGCTTTCTTT
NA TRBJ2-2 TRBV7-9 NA CASTLRRDLSGELFF TGTGCCAGCACCCTTCGGAGGGATCTATCGGGGGAGCTGTTTTTT
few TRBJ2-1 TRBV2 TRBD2 CAIYSGTSSYNEQFF TGTGCCATATATAGCGGGACCAGCTCCTACAATGAGCAGTTCTTC
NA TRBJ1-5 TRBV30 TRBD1 CAWSQGRGNQPQHF TGTGCCTGGAGTCAGGGCAGGGGGAATCAGCCCCAGCATTTT
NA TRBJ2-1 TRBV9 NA CASSLTQYNEQFF TGTGCCAGCAGCCTGACTCAATACAATGAGCAGTTCTTC
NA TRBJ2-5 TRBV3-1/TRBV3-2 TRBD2 CASSQDSPVSLAGASGTQYF TGTGCCAGCAGCCAAGATTCCCCCGTCTCTCTAGCGGGGGCATCGGGGACCCAGTACTTC
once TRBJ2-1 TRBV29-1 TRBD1 CSVGQGTHNEQFF TGCAGCGTTGGACAGGGCACTCACAATGAGCAGTTCTTC
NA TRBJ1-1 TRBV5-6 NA CASSGSMNADTEAFF TGTGCCAGCAGCGGGAGCATGAACGCGGACACTGAAGCTTTCTTT
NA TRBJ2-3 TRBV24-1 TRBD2 CATSASGGLGDTQYF TGTGCCACCAGTGCTAGCGGGGGACTAGGAGATACGCAGTATTTT
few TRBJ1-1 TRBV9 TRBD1 CASRRQGTTEAFF TGTGCCAGCAGAAGACAGGGGACCACTGAAGCTTTCTTT
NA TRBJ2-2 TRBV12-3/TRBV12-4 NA CASRRSNTGELFF TGTGCCAGCAGGCGCTCGAACACCGGGGAGCTGTTTTTT
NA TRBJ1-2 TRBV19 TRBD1 CASSFGQGGIYGYTF TGTGCCAGTAGTTTTGGACAGGGCGGTATCTATGGCTACACCTTC
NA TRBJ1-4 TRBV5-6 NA CASSFNRALEKLFF TGTGCCAGCAGCTTCAACAGGGCATTAGAAAAACTGTTTTTT
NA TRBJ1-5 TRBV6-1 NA CASSERGQLSNQPQHF TGTGCCAGCAGTGAACGCGGACAGCTTAGCAATCAGCCCCAGCATTTT
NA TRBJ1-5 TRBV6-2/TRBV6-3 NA CASSFGQGGNQPQHF TGTGCCAGCAGTTTTGGGCAGGGCGGCAATCAGCCCCAGCATTTT
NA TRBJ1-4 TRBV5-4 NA CASSHPGQGNEKLFF TGTGCCAGCTCCCACCCCGGGCAGGGAAATGAAAAACTGTTTTTT
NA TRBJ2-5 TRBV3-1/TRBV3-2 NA CASSSPDGTQYF TGTGCCAGCAGCTCCCCAGATGGGACCCAGTACTTC
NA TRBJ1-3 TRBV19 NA CASSKGQSSGNTIYF TGTGCCAGTAGTAAAGGACAGAGCTCTGGAAACACCATATATTTT
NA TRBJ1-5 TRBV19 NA CASSTPGRAGNQPQHF TGTGCCAGTAGTACCCCTGGCAGGGCTGGTAATCAGCCCCAGCATTTT
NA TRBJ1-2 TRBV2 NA CASRLRPGGHGYTF TGTGCCAGCAGACTTAGACCGGGAGGGCATGGCTACACCTTC
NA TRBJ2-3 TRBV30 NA CAWSILSGEDTQYF TGTGCCTGGAGTATACTATCGGGGGAAGATACGCAGTATTTT
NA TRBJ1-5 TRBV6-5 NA CASSYDRNGYQPQHF TGTGCCAGCAGTTACGACAGGAATGGATATCAGCCCCAGCATTTT
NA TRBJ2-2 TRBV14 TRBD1 CASSHRGWNTGELFF TGTGCCAGCAGCCACAGGGGGTGGAACACCGGGGAGCTGTTTTTT
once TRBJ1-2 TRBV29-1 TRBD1 CSVLTGVNYGYTF TGCAGCGTCCTGACAGGGGTCAACTATGGCTACACCTTC
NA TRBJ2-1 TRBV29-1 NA CSVLAYNEQFF TGCAGCGTTTTAGCTTACAATGAGCAGTTCTTC
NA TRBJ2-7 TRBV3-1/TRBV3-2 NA CASSQDPAGGLGYF TGTGCCAGCAGCCAAGATCCCGCCGGGGGGCTGGGGTACTTC
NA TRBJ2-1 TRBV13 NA CASSLVGRGGSEQFF TGTGCCAGCAGCTTAGTAGGGAGGGGGGGCAGTGAGCAGTTCTTC
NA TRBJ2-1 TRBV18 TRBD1 CASSPTGTGIGDEQFF TGTGCCAGCTCACCCACCGGGACAGGGATTGGGGATGAGCAGTTCTTC
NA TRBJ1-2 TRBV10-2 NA CASSGITRGDYGYTF TGCGCCAGCAGTGGGATTACTCGGGGGGACTATGGCTACACCTTC
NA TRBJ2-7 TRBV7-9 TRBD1 CASSTGDHEQYF TGTGCCAGCAGTACAGGGGACCACGAGCAGTACTTC
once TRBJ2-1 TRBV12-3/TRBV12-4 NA CASTQGYEQFF TGTGCCAGCACCCAGGGCTATGAGCAGTTCTTC
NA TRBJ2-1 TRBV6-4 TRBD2 CASSEASGGVYEQFF TGTGCCAGCAGTGAAGCTAGCGGGGGGGTATATGAGCAGTTCTTC
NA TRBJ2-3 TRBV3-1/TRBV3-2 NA CASSLVSGPTSTDTQYF TGTGCCAGCAGCCTTGTTAGCGGCCCTACAAGCACAGATACGCAGTATTTT
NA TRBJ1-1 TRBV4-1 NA CASSPRLGQIEAFF TGCGCCAGCAGCCCCAGACTCGGACAGATTGAAGCTTTCTTT
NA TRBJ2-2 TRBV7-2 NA CASSFAGPGELFF TGTGCCAGCAGCTTTGCCGGTCCCGGGGAGCTGTTTTTT
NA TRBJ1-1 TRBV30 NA CAWSFGQNTEAFF TGTGCCTGGAGTTTTGGCCAGAACACTGAAGCTTTCTTT
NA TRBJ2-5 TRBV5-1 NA CASSLRGQETQYF TGCGCCAGCAGCTTGAGAGGCCAAGAGACCCAGTACTTC
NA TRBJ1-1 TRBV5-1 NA CASSPGDGGPNTEAFF TGCGCCAGCAGCCCCGGCGATGGGGGCCCTAACACTGAAGCTTTCTTT
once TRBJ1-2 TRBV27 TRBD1 CASSPRTGGYGYTF TGTGCCAGCAGTCCCCGGACAGGGGGCTATGGCTACACCTTC
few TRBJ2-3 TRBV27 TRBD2 CASSLSQVTSGSQSDTQYF TGTGCCAGCAGTTTATCCCAGGTGACTAGCGGGTCTCAATCAGATACGCAGTATTTT
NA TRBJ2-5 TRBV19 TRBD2 CASSFDLAGGRETQYF TGTGCCAGTAGTTTCGATCTAGCGGGAGGCCGGGAGACCCAGTACTTC
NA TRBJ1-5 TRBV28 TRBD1 CASFGTGNQPQHF TGTGCCAGCTTTGGGACAGGTAATCAGCCCCAGCATTTT
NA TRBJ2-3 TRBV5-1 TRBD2 CASSLSAGGATDTQYF TGCGCCAGCAGCTTGTCCGCGGGAGGGGCCACAGATACGCAGTATTTT
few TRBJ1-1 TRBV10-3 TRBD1 CAISEAPRDSLTEAFF TGTGCCATCAGTGAGGCGCCCCGGGACAGTCTCACTGAAGCTTTCTTT
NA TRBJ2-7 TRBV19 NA CASSPRVGYEQYF TGTGCCAGTAGTCCCAGGGTGGGTTACGAGCAGTACTTC
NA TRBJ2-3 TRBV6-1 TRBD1 CASSERTGRDTQYF TGTGCCAGCAGTGAGCGGACAGGTCGAGATACGCAGTATTTT
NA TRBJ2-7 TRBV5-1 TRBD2 CASSLERGGYEQYF TGCGCCAGCAGCTTGGAGCGGGGAGGGTACGAGCAGTACTTC
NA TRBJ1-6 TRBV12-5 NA CASGLLEGSPLHF TGTGCTAGTGGTTTGTTGGAGGGTTCACCCCTCCACTTT
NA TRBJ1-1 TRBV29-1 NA CSVGQNTEAFF TGCAGCGTAGGACAGAACACTGAAGCTTTCTTT
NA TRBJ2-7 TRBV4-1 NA CASSSTLGASYEQYF TGCGCCAGCAGTTCCACGTTAGGGGCCTCCTACGAGCAGTACTTC
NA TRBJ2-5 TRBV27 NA CATSFNGGAFQYF TGTGCCACCTCCTTCAATGGCGGGGCCTTCCAGTACTTC